The present TCR beta chain was sequenced within a study of blood T cells in healthy people across ages. Study-wide results and caveats: TCR beta diversity per million T cells fell roughly linearly with age. Estimated diversity across one million T cells was deemed an underestimate.

For the second PCR, which ran for roughly 7 to 11 cycles, a sample-barcoded 5' primer and a J-beta primer mix were used. Each CDR3 protein is one row after TCRdb ran MiXCR on the 5' RACE reads. Of 250,000 to 300,000 distinct CDR3 sequences listed, 25% to 30% are singletons. CDR1 and CDR2 from the germline V gene are MGHRA and YSYEKL. This CDR3 has 15 residues. J was trimmed by 5 bases and V by 5 bases; bases with no gene match: 8. For this clonotype: The target antigen is unknown.

The chain carries TRBV4-1 and TRBJ1-5; 8 nucleotides agree with TRBD1. The TCR was taken from a woman in her sixties or seventies in good health. Source material: blood. The CDR3 loop reads CASSGEGQGHQPQHF. CDR3 nucleotides: TGCGCCAGCAGCGGGGAAGGACAGGGCCATCAGCCCCAGCATTTT.